Listed here are 19 T cell receptor beta chains from one sample, sequenced in a study of OX40 agonist ivuxolimab in advanced cancers. Clones were read by immunoSEQ multiplex PCR, and TCRdb kept only the in-frame ones, dropping some. The data show 90,000 or so clones, roughly 89% seen once. The sequences come from CD4+ or CD8+ T cells sorted from blood, collected in a trial of the OX40 agonist ivuxolimab. Receptor source: an adult with an advanced solid tumor such as melanoma, head and neck, liver or kidney cancer.

Here the CDR3 reads CASSADIQTEAFF. DNA of the CDR3: TGTGCCAGCAGCGCAGACATACAGACTGAAGCTTTCTTT. The genes are TRBV11-3 and TRBJ1-1; no definite D call. From germline, CDR1 is SGHNT and CDR2 YENEEA. Trimming removed 5 bases at V and 5 bases at J, with 12 bases between. The CDR3 extends over 13 amino acids.

J is TRBJ1-1 and V is TRBV4-3, with a weak D call TRBD1 (5 bases). V lost 4 bases and J lost 3, with 15 bases in between. The CDR3 extends over 15 amino acids. Germline-derived CDR1 and CDR2 are LGHNA and YSLEER. CDR3 coding DNA: TGCGCCAGCAGCCGTTTCTTTATGGGGGACACTGAAGCTTTCTTT. It translates to CASSRFFMGDTEAFF.

The rearrangement joins TRBV19 to TRBJ1-2, with 8 bases aligning to TRBD1. V was pared by 5 bases and J by 3 bases, with 8 bases of the junction left unmatched. CDR1 is LNHDA and CDR2 is SQIVND in the germline V gene (reference sequence). The CDR3 is 15 residues long. CDR3: CASSPGQGIHYGYTF. The CDR3 bases are TGTGCCAGTAGTCCCGGACAGGGCATCCACTATGGCTACACCTTC.

The CDR3 nucleotides are TGTGCCAGCAGCGTAGCCCCGGACAGGGGGCGACCCAAAAACATTCAGTACTTC. Translated: CASSVAPDRGRPKNIQYF. The V call is TRBV9, the J call TRBJ2-4; 11 bases are shared with TRBD1. The trim removed 0 bases at V and 2 bases at J, leaving 7 bases unmatched. CDR3 length: 18 residues. Germline V gene data show CDR1 as SGDLS and CDR2 as YYNGEE.

The chain couples TRBV7-2 to TRBJ1-5; D gene ambiguous. The CDR3 loop spans 15 amino acids. Germline V gene lookup returns CDR1 SGHTA and CDR2 FQGNSA. With 1 base removed from V and 1 base from J, the gap between germline ends came to 8 bases. Written as DNA, the CDR3 is TGTGCCAGCAGCTTAGTTTCCCGAAGCAATCAGCCCCAGCATTTT. Amino acids: CASSLVSRSNQPQHF.

The chain couples TRBV27 to TRBJ2-3, with 13 bases identical to TRBD2. The trim removed 5 bases at V and 5 bases at J, leaving 4 bases unmatched. The CDR3 spans 15 residues. CDR1 and CDR2 (germline): MNHEY, SMNVEV (reference sequence). The CDR3 DNA reads as TGTGCCAGCAGTGGTGGGACTAGCGGGAAAGATACGCAGTATTTT. Amino acid sequence: CASSGGTSGKDTQYF.

The gene calls are TRBV13 and TRBJ2-5; no firm D call. V was cut by 6 bases and J by 2 bases, with 13 bases left in between. CDR1 is PRHDT, CDR2 FYEKMQ, per germline (reference sequence). CDR3 length equals 14 residues. This CDR3 is CASSYKINQETQYF. DNA of the CDR3: TGTGCCAGCAGTTACAAGATTAATCAAGAGACCCAGTACTTC.

The chain couples TRBV19 to TRBJ2-1, with unresolved D. Germline-derived CDR1 and CDR2 are LNHDA and SQIVND (reference sequence). V was shortened by 4 bases and J by 8 bases, with 12 bases between the two germline ends. CDR3 length equals 13 residues. CDR3 protein: CASSNGAGDEQFF. DNA for the CDR3: TGTGCCAGTAGTAATGGAGCTGGCGATGAGCAGTTCTTC.

The chain joins TRBV7-9 to TRBJ1-1; D is unclear. V was pared by 5 bases and J by 12 bases, with 16 bases between. CDR1 is SEHNR, CDR2 FQNEAQ, per germline (reference sequence). The CDR3 is 12 amino acids. CDR3: CASSNTTIKTFF. In nucleotides, the CDR3 is TGTGCCAGCAGCAACACGACGATTAAGACTTTCTTT.

The rearrangement joins TRBV19 to TRBJ2-1, with TRBD2 matching over 11 bases. The CDR3 is 15 amino acids. V shed 4 bases and J 9 bases; nucleotides not matched to a gene: 8. CDR1 is LNHDA, CDR2 SQIVND, per germline (reference sequence). In nucleotides, the CDR3 is TGTGCCAGTAGTACGGGACACACTAGCGGGAGTGAGCAGTTCTTC. Its translation: CASSTGHTSGSEQFF.

The CDR3 nucleotides read TGTGCCAGCAGCCAAGATGCGAGAGTCTTCTATGGCTACACCTTC. The encoded protein is CASSQDARVFYGYTF. This rearrangement joins TRBV4-2 to TRBJ1-2; D not certain. The CDR3 is 15 residues long. V was shortened by 0 bases and J by 4 bases, with 12 bases between the two germline ends. Germline CDR1 is LGHNA and CDR2 is YNFKEQ.

CDR3 DNA: TGTGCCAGCAGCTCCCTAGCGGGACAAGAGACCCAGTACTTC. As protein: CASSSLAGQETQYF. The chain links TRBV5-6 to TRBJ2-5; TRBD2 matches at 9 bases. The germline V gene encodes CDR1 SGHDT and CDR2 YYEEEE. CDR3 length equals 14 residues. V gave up 3 bases and J gave up 2 bases; unmatched junction bases: 2. The whole variable domain, remainder taken from reference TRBV5-6 and TRBJ2-5, is DAGVTQSPTHLIKTRGQQVTLRCSPKSGHDTVSWYQQALGQGPQFIFQYYEEEERQRGNFPDRFSGHQFPNYSSELNVNALLLGDSALYLCASSSLAGQETQYFGPGTRLLVL.

This clone appeared a single time. The V gene is TRBV29-1, the J gene TRBJ2-2; D uncertain. CDR1 is SQVTM and CDR2 is ANQGSEA in the germline V gene. There are 14 residues in the CDR3. V was shortened by 2 bases and J by 1 base, with 8 bases between the two germline ends. The CDR3, as DNA: TGCAGCGTTGAATCCCTCCGGAACACCGGGGAGCTGTTTTTT. This gives the protein CSVESLRNTGELFF.

This chain uses TRBV18 with TRBJ1-1; a weak D match, TRBD1 (5 bases). Germline V gene data show CDR1 as KGHSH and CDR2 as LQKENI. V lost 6 bases and J lost 4, with 21 bases in between. The CDR3 runs to 16 residues. CDR3 coding DNA: TGTGCCAGCTCCCCCCGTGAATTGCCTGGGGGCACTGAAGCTTTCTTT. It yields the protein CASSPRELPGGTEAFF.

The chain couples TRBV7-9 to TRBJ1-1, with 9 bases fitting TRBD1. CDR3 length equals 12 residues. In germline, CDR1 is SEHNR, CDR2 FQNEAQ (reference sequence). Germline trimming cut 5 bases from V and 8 bases from J; bases unmatched to any gene: 3. In DNA form, the CDR3 reads TGTGCCAGCAGCCTAGGGACAGGGGAAGCTTTCTTT. Translation: CASSLGTGEAFF.

The chain has TRBV4-3 and TRBJ2-7, with D perhaps matching TRBD2 (6 bases). V was clipped by 0 bases and J by 4 bases, with 16 bases between them. This CDR3 region has 16 residues. Germline assignment: CDR1 LGHNA and CDR2 YSLEER. CDR3 region: CASSQDRGSGGYEQYF. The DNA of the CDR3 is TGCGCCAGCAGCCAAGATCGGGGGTCCGGCGGTTACGAGCAGTACTTC.

J is TRBJ1-1 and V is TRBV4-2; D gene ambiguous. The CDR3 is 14 amino acids. Per germline, CDR1 LGHNA and CDR2 YNFKEQ. The V end was cut by 0 bases, the J end by 5 bases, with 10 bases between. CDR3 DNA: TGTGCCAGCAGCCAAGATGTACGAACAACTGAAGCTTTCTTT. It yields the protein CASSQDVRTTEAFF.

This chain uses TRBV11-2 with TRBJ2-1; 12 bases align to TRBD2. The CDR3 contains 18 residues. The germline V gene encodes CDR1 SGHAT and CDR2 FQNNGV. J gave up 8 bases and V 2 bases, and 13 bases lay outside the gene matches. CDR3 protein: CASSLRRTSGKAPDEQFF. DNA for the CDR3: TGTGCCAGCAGCTTACGGCGGACTAGCGGGAAAGCCCCCGATGAGCAGTTCTTC. Combining the CDR3 with reference TRBV11-2 and TRBJ2-1 gives the whole variable domain EAGVAQSPRYKIIEKRQSVAFWCNPISGHATLYWYQQILGQGPKLLIQFQNNGVVDDSQLPKDRFSAERLKGVDSTLKIQPAKLEDSAVYLCASSLRRTSGKAPDEQFFGPGTRLTVL.

This chain links TRBV4-3 with TRBJ1-3; no definite D call. Per germline, CDR1 LGHNA and CDR2 YSLEER. This CDR3 has 15 residues. V shed 6 bases and J shed 0 bases, with 12 bases lying between them. CDR3 amino acids: CASSLGRNSGNTIYF. The CDR3 DNA sequence: TGCGCCAGCAGTCTTGGACGGAACTCTGGAAACACCATATATTTT.